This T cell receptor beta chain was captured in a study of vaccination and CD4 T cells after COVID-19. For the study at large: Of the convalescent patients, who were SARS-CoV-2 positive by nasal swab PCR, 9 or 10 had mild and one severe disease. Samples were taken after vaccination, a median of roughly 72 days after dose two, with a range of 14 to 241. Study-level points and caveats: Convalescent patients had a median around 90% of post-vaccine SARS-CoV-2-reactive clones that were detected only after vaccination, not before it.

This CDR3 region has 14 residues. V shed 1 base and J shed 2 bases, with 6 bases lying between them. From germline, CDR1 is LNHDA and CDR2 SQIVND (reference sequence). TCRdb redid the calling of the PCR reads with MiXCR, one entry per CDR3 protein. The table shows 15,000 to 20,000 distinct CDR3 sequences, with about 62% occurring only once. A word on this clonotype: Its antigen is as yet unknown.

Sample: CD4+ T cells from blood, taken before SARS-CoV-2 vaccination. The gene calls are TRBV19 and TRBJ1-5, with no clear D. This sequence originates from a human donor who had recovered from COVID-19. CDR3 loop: CASSIGQGNQPQHF. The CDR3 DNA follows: TGTGCCAGTAGTATAGGGCAGGGCAATCAGCCCCAGCATTTT.